These 12 T cell receptor beta chains came from one sample sequenced in a study of T cells in Graves' hyperthyroidism and ophthalmopathy. There were TCR beta CDR3 regions amplified from RNA transcripts. The HTBI primer set drove a first-round RT-PCR of the TCR CDR3. TCRdb independently ran MiXCR on the multiplex PCR reads; one entry per CDR3 protein. The data hold more than 500,000 distinct CDR3 sequences, with roughly a sixth observed a single time. The sample comprised blood. The origin of the receptors is a woman in her 30s with Graves' ophthalmopathy.

This clonotype was recorded many times. The chain recombines TRBV20-1 with TRBJ1-1; D remains unclear. CDR3 size: 13 residues. CDR1 and CDR2 from the germline V gene are DFQATT and SNEGSKA (reference sequence). Deletions cut 3 bases from V and 6 bases from J, with 14 bases between. CDR3 bases: TGCAGTGCTAGGGAGGTGGGAGAGCCTGAAGCTTTCTTT. This encodes CSAREVGEPEAFF.

The table lists this clonotype with many counts. The chain employs TRBV3-1 and TRBJ2-1, with 14 nucleotides matching TRBD2. V dropped 1 base and J dropped 8; count of bases not matched to a gene: 4. The CDR3 covers 16 residues. Germline V lookup: CDR1 LGHDT, CDR2 YNNKEL (reference sequence). In nucleotides, the CDR3 is TGTGCCAGCAGCCAAGGGACTAGCGGGAGGTGGTATGAGCAGTTCTTC. Amino acid sequence: CASSQGTSGRWYEQFF.

This clonotype occurred a few times. The rearrangement links TRBV4-3 to TRBJ2-6; D call uncertain. Germline V gene lookup returns CDR1 LGHNA and CDR2 YSLEER. Trimming left V 0 bases short and J 2 bases short, with 2 bases between. The CDR3 is 14 residues long. CDR3 sequence reads: CASSQDPGANVLTF. As DNA, the CDR3 is TGCGCCAGCAGCCAAGATCCTGGGGCCAACGTCCTGACTTTC.

This clonotype was detected many times. The chain has TRBV29-1 and TRBJ1-1; D possibly corresponds to TRBD1 (5 bases). Trimming removed 7 bases from V and 3 bases from J, with 15 bases in between. Germline V CDR1 and CDR2: SQVTM, ANQGSEA. There are 13 residues in the CDR3. The CDR3 coding sequence is TGCAGCGCCCGACAGCGAGGGGACACTGAAGCTTTCTTT. This gives the protein CSARQRGDTEAFF.

This clonotype was detected ten times or more. This rearrangement joins TRBV28 to TRBJ1-2; D not certain. V lost 5 bases and J lost 4, with 14 bases in between. CDR3 length equals 14 residues. Germline CDR1 MDHEN, CDR2 SYDVKM. Here the CDR3 reads CASSRARSGYGYTF. CDR3 in DNA: TGTGCCAGCAGTCGAGCAAGGTCTGGCTATGGCTACACCTTC.

V usage is TRBV12-3 or TRBV12-4 and J usage is TRBJ2-3; D is perhaps TRBD2 (6 bases). V was clipped by 7 bases and J by 6 bases, with 17 bases between them. The CDR3 spans 14 residues. The CDR3 bases are TGTGCCAGCACCCTTAGCGGAGGGGCGGATACGCAGTATTTT. It specifies CASTLSGGADTQYF.

This clonotype was detected many times. The chain has TRBV20-1 and TRBJ2-1; D is possibly TRBD2 (5 bases). The CDR3 totals 14 residues. Germline lookup yields CDR1 DFQATT and CDR2 SNEGSKA (reference sequence). V was shortened by 4 bases and J by 10 bases, with 20 bases between the two germline ends. The CDR3 region is CSATPGTRIEEQFF. CDR3 coding DNA: TGCAGTGCTACTCCGGGCACTAGAATCGAGGAGCAGTTCTTC.

This clonotype was detected many times. The V gene is TRBV28, the J gene TRBJ2-1; D unresolved. V was shortened by 6 bases and J by 6 bases, with 21 bases between the two germline ends. CDR1 is MDHEN and CDR2 is SYDVKM in the germline V gene. The CDR3 is made up of 16 amino acids. The CDR3 here is CASSLIAISLINEQFF. The CDR3 DNA reads as TGTGCCAGCAGCCTGATCGCCATTTCACTTATCAATGAGCAGTTCTTC.

In its sample, this clonotype was seen a few times. The J gene is TRBJ2-2, the V gene TRBV24-1; 8 bases match TRBD2. After removal of 9 bases from V and 5 bases from J, the junction contained 1 base not matched to a gene. CDR3 length: 12 residues. Looked up from germline, CDR1 is KGHDR and CDR2 is SFDVKD. The CDR3 DNA reads as TGTGCCACCGGCGGGGGGACCGGGGAGCTGTTTTTT. Residues: CATGGGTGELFF.

The genes are TRBV28 and TRBJ2-3, with D possibly TRBD2 on 6 matching bases. Germline values: CDR1 MDHEN, CDR2 SYDVKM. V was clipped by 6 bases and J by 2 bases, with 24 bases between them. The CDR3 consists of 18 residues. The CDR3 here is CASRLRTRSGHNTDTQYF. CDR3 sequence (DNA): TGTGCCAGCAGGTTAAGGACCCGTAGCGGACACAACACAGATACGCAGTATTTT.

In this sample, this clonotype turned up many times. The V and J genes are TRBV4-3 and TRBJ2-5; 11 bases align to TRBD2. This CDR3 is built from 15 residues. Germline CDR1 and CDR2: LGHNA and YSLEER. The J segment lost 13 bases and the V segment lost 2 bases, leaving 12 bases of the junction unmatched. The CDR3 reads CASSQSHIAGGPWYF. CDR3 bases: TGCGCCAGCAGCCAATCGCACATAGCGGGAGGGCCGTGGTACTTC.

The table lists this clonotype with a few counts. The chain is built from TRBV3-1 and TRBJ2-2; the D gene is possibly TRBD2 (6 bases). Germline V lookup: CDR1 LGHDT, CDR2 YNNKEL (reference sequence). V lost 0 bases to trimming and J lost 15 bases, with 20 bases between them. The CDR3 length is 15 residues. CDR3 bases: TGTGCCAGCAGCCAAGATCGCGGGGCCCTTCGTAGGGTGTTTTTT. Translated: CASSQDRGALRRVFF.